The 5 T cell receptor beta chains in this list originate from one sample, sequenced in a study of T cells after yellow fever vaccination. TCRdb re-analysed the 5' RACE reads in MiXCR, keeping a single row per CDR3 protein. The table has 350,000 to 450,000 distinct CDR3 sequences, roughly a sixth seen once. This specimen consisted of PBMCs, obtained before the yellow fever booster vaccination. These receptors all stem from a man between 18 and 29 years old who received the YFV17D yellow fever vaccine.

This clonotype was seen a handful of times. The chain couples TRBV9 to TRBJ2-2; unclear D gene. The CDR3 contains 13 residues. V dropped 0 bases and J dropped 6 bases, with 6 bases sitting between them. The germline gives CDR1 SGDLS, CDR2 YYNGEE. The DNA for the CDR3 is TGTGCCAGCAGCGTAGCTCGGTCCGGGGAGCTGTTTTTT. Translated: CASSVARSGELFF.

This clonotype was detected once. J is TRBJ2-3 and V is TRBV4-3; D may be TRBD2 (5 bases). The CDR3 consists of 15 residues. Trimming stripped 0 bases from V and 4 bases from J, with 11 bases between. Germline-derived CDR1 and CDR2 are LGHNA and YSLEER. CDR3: CASSQDHRRADTQYF. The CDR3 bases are TGCGCCAGCAGCCAAGATCACCGGCGGGCAGATACGCAGTATTTT.

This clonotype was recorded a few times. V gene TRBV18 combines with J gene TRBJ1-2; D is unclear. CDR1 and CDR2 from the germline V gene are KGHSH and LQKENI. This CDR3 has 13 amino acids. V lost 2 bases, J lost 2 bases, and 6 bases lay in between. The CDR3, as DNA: TGTGCCAGCTCACCAGCAGAAAACTATGGCTACACCTTC. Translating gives CASSPAENYGYTF.

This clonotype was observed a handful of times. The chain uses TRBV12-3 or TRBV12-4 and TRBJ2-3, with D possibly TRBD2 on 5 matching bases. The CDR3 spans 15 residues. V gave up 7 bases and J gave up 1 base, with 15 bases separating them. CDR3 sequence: CASTFSTRGTDTQYF. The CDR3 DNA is TGTGCCAGCACCTTTTCAACTAGGGGCACAGATACGCAGTATTTT.

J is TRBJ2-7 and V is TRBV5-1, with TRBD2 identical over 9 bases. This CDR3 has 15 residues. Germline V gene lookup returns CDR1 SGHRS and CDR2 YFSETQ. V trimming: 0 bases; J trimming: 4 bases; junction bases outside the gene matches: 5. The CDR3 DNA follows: TGCGCCAGCAGCTTGGCTATTGCGGGGGGGTACGAGCAGTACGTC. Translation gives CASSLAIAGGYEQYV.